A selection of T cell receptor beta chains follows, all from one sample in a study of CXCR3-negative and CXCR3-positive naive CD8 T cells. TCRdb reprocessed the 5' RACE reads; each CDR3 protein has one entry and no DNA is given. The sample totals 100,000 to 150,000 distinct CDR3 sequences. The sample consisted of naive CXCR3- CD8+ T cells from blood. These receptors were collected from a human donor in good health. Some clones in this sample may be carry-over from other donors' samples. Each CDR3 is given with its conserved first and last residue.

V gene,J gene,CDR3 length,CDR3 protein
TRBV9,TRBJ2-1,16,CASTVSSGGSYNEQFF
TRBV7-2,TRBJ2-1,16,CASSLFPGGQFNEQFF
TRBV4-1,TRBJ1-5,14,CASSQESGNQPQHF
TRBV15,TRBJ2-7,12,CATSRGYYEQYF
TRBV28,TRBJ2-7,15,CASSFDAGFVYEQYF
TRBV29-1,TRBJ2-7,12,CSAGTGEYEQYF
TRBV7-6,TRBJ2-7,15,CASSLESGGSYEQYF
TRBV7-8,TRBJ2-1,16,CASSLLSSGGYNEQFF
TRBV15,TRBJ2-2,15,CATSRERGGPGELFF
TRBV29-1,TRBJ2-5,15,CSVWWLRTDQETQYF
TRBV7-2,TRBJ1-1,15,CASSLAPSKNTEAFF
TRBV19,TRBJ2-1,16,CASSGRTYSSYNEQFF
TRBV12-3/TRBV12-4,TRBJ1-6,14,CASTDRDYNSPLHF
TRBV7-9,TRBJ1-1,13,CASRRRGDTEAFF
TRBV13,TRBJ1-1,12,CASSLGWDEAFF
TRBV5-1,TRBJ1-1,14,CASSLEPENTEAYF
TRBV4-1,TRBJ2-5,17,CASSQDGLTGYQETQYF
TRBV2,TRBJ1-2,15,CASSEWTGAGYGYTF
TRBV19,TRBJ2-6,14,CASNLGSGANVLTF
TRBV6-4,TRBJ2-3,15,CASSQGESATDTQYF
TRBV6-5,TRBJ2-5,15,CASSYSAAIRETQYF
TRBV5-1,TRBJ2-7,14,CASSLAALSYEQYF
TRBV7-6,TRBJ2-7,15,CASSRLGTGGHEQYF
TRBV28,TRBJ2-7,15,CASSFRGASSYEQYF